The present entry profiles one T cell receptor (beta chain) with its context. This record belongs to a study of shared clonotypes between healthy human individuals. CD45RO-negative CD8 cells positively selected for CCR7 made up the naive population, which excluded terminally differentiated effector memory CD45RA+ cells. The CDR3 is 14 amino acids. The J segment lost 4 bases and the V segment lost 4 bases, leaving 1 base of the junction unmatched. In germline, CDR1 is SGDLS, CDR2 YYNGEE. The assay was run at deep level. Assay used: immunoSEQ multiplex PCR; TCRdb lists only in-frame clones, some missing. The sample includes some 2.1 million clones, roughly 95% of them seen just once.

The clonotype was recovered from a man between 18 and 35 years old in good health. Material for sequencing was naive CD8+ T cells sorted from blood. V is TRBV9 and J is TRBJ2-1, with 11 bases matching TRBD2. CDR3 DNA sequence: TGTGCCAGCAGCACTAGCGGGAGATACAATGAGCAGTTCTTC. Encoded protein: CASSTSGRYNEQFF.